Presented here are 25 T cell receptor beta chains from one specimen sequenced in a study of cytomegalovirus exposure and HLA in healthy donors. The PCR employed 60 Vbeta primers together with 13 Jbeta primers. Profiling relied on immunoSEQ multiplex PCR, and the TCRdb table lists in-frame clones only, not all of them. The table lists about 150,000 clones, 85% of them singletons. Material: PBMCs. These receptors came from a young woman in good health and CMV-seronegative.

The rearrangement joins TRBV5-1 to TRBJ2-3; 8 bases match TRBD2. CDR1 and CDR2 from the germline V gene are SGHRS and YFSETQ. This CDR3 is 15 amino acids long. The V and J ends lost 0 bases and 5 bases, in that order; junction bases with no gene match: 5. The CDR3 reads CASSLVAGRGDTQYF. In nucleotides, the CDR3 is TGCGCCAGCAGCTTGGTAGCGGGGAGAGGAGATACGCAGTATTTT.

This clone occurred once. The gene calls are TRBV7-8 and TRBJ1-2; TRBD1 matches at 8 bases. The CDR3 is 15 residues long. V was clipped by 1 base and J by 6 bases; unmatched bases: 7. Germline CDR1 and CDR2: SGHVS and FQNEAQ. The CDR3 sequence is CASSLGLGDRHGYTF. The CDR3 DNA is TGTGCCAGCAGCTTAGGATTGGGGGACAGGCATGGCTACACCTTC.

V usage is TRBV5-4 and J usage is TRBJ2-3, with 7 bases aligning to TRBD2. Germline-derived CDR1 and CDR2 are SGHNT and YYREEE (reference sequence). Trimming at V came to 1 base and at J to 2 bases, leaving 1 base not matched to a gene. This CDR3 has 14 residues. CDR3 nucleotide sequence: TGTGCCAGCAGCTTGAGGGACTACACAGATACGCAGTATTTT. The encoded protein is CASSLRDYTDTQYF.

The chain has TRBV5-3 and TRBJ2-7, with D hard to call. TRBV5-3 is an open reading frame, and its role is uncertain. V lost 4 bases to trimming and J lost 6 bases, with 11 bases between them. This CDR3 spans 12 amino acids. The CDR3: CARSGLHCEQYF. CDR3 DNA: TGTGCCAGAAGCGGGCTCCACTGCGAGCAGTACTTC.

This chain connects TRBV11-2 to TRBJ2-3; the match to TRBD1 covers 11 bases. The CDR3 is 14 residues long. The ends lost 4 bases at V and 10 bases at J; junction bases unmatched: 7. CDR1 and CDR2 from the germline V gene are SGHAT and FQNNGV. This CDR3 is CASSSRDRGSPQYF. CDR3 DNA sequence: TGTGCCAGCAGCTCTCGGGACAGGGGGTCACCGCAGTATTTT.

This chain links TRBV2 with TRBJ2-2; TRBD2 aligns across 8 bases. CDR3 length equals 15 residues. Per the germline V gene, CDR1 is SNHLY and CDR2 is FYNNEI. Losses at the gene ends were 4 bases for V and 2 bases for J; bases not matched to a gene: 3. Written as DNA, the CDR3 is TGTGCCAGCAGTGCGGTAGCGGGAAACACCGGGGAGCTGTTTTTT. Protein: CASSAVAGNTGELFF.

CDR3 coding DNA: TGTGCCAGCAGCCCAGACATTTACTACGAGCAGTACTTC. It yields the protein CASSPDIYYEQYF. The chain couples TRBV7-3 to TRBJ2-7, with D unresolved. Germline loops: CDR1 SGHTA, CDR2 FQGTGA. V was trimmed by 5 bases and J by 3 bases, leaving 11 bases between them. The CDR3 runs 13 residues.

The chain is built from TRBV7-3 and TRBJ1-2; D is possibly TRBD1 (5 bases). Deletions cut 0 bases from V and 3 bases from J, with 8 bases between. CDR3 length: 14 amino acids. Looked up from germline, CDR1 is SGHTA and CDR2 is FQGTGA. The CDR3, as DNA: TGTGCCAGCAGCTTAACAGGGGAGGACTATGGCTACACCTTC. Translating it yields CASSLTGEDYGYTF.

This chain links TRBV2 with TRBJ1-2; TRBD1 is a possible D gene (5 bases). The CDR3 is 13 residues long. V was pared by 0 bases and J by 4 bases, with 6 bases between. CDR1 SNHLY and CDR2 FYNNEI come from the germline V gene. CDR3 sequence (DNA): TGTGCCAGCAGTGAAGCCGGGGGCTATGGCTACACCTTC. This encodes CASSEAGGYGYTF.

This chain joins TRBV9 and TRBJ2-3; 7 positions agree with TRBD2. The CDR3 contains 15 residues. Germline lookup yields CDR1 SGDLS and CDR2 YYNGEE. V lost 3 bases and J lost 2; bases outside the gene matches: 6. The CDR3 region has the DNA TGTGCCAGCAGCGCCCTGAGCGGGGCCACAGATACGCAGTATTTT. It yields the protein CASSALSGATDTQYF.

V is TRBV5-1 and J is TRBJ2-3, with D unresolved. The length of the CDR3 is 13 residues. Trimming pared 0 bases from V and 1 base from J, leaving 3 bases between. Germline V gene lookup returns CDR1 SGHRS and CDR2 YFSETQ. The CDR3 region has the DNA TGCGCCAGCAGCTTGGCGGGCACAGATACGCAGTATTTT. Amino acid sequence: CASSLAGTDTQYF.

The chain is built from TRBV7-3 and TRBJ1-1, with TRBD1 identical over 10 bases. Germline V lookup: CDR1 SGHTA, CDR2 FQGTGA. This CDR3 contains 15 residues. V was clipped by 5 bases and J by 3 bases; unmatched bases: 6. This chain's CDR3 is CASSPRTGGDTEAFF. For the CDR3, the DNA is TGTGCCAGCAGCCCCCGGACAGGGGGGGACACTGAAGCTTTCTTT.

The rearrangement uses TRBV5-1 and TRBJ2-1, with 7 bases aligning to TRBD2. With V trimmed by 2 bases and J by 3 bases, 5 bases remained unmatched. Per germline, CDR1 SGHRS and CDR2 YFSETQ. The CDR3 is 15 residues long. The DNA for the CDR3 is TGCGCCAGCAGCTTAAGTGGGGGGGTCTACAATGAGCAGTTCTTC. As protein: CASSLSGGVYNEQFF.

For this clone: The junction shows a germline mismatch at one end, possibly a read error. The CDR3 region is CASSQSCRCNSPLHF. DNA for the CDR3: TGCGCCAGCAGCCAATCTTGCAGGTGTAATTCACCCCTCCACTTT. V and J are TRBV23-1 and TRBJ1-6; D remains ambiguous. TRBV23-1 is reported as an ORF; its role is uncertain. The CDR3 contains 15 residues.

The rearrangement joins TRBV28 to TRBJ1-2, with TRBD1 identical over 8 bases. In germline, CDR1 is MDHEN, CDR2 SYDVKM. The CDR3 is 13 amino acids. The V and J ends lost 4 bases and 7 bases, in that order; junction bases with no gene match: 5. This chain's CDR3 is CASSSGGSSGYTF. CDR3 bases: TGTGCCAGCAGTTCAGGGGGCAGCTCTGGCTACACCTTC.

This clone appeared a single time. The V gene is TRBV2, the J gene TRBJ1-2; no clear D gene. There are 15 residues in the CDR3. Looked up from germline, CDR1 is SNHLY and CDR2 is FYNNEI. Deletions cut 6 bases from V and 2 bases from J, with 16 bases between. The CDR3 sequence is CASRATRGSNYGYTF. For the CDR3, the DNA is TGTGCCAGCAGAGCCACTCGGGGATCCAACTATGGCTACACCTTC. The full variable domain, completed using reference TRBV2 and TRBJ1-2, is EPEVTQTPSHQVTQMGQEVILRCVPISNHLYFYWYRQILGQKVEFLVSFYNNEISEKSEIFDDQFSVERPDGSNFTLKIRSTKLEDSAMYFCASRATRGSNYGYTFGSGTRLTVV.

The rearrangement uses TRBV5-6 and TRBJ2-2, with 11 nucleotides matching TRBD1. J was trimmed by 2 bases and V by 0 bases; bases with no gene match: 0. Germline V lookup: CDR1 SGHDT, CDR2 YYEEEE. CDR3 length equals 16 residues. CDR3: CASSLGTGGNTGELFF. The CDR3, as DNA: TGTGCCAGCAGCTTGGGGACAGGGGGCAACACCGGGGAGCTGTTTTTT.

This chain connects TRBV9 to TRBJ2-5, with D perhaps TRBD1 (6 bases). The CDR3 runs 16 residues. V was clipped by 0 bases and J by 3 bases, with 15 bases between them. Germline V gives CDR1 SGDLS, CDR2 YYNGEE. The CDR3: CASSVARGQSEETQYF. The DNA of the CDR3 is TGTGCCAGCAGCGTAGCTAGAGGACAGTCCGAAGAGACCCAGTACTTC.

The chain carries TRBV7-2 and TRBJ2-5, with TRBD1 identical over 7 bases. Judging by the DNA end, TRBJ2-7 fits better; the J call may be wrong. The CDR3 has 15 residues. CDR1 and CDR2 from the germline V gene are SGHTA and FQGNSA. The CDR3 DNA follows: TGTGCCAGCAGCCCAGCAGGGGGTGGCAACTACGAGCAGTACTTC. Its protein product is CASSPAGGGNYEQYF.

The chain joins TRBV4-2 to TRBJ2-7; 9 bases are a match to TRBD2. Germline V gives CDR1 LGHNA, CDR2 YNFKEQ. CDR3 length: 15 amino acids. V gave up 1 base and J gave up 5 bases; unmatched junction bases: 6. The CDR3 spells CASSQAASGMHEQYF. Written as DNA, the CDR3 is TGTGCCAGCAGCCAAGCGGCTAGCGGGATGCACGAGCAGTACTTC.

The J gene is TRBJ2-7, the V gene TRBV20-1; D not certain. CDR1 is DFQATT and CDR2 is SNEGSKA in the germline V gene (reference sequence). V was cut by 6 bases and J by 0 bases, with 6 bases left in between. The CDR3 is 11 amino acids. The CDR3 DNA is TGCAGTGCCTCAGACTCCTACGAGCAGTACTTC. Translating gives CSASDSYEQYF.

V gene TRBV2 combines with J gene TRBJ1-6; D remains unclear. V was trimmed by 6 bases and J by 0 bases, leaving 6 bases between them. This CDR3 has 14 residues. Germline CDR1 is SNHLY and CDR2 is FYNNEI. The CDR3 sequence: CASRESSYNSPLHF. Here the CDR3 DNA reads TGTGCCAGCAGGGAGAGCTCCTATAATTCACCCCTCCACTTT.

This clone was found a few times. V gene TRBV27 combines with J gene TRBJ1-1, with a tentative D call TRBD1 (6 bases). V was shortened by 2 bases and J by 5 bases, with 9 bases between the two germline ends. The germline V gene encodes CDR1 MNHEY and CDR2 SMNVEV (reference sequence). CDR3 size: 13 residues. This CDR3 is CASSLQGRTEAFF. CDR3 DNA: TGTGCCAGCAGTTTACAGGGGCGGACTGAAGCTTTCTTT.

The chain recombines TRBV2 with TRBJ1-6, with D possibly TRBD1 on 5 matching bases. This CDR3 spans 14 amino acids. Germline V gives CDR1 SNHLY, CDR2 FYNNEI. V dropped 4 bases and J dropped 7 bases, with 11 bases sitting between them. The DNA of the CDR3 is TGTGCCAGCAGTGGGCAGGGCGAGAATTCACCCCTCCACTTT. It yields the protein CASSGQGENSPLHF.

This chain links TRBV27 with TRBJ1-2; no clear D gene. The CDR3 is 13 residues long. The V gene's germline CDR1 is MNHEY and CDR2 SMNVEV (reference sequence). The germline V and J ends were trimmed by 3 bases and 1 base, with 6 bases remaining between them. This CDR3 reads CASSFGNNYGYTF. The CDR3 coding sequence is TGTGCCAGCAGTTTCGGGAATAACTATGGCTACACCTTC.